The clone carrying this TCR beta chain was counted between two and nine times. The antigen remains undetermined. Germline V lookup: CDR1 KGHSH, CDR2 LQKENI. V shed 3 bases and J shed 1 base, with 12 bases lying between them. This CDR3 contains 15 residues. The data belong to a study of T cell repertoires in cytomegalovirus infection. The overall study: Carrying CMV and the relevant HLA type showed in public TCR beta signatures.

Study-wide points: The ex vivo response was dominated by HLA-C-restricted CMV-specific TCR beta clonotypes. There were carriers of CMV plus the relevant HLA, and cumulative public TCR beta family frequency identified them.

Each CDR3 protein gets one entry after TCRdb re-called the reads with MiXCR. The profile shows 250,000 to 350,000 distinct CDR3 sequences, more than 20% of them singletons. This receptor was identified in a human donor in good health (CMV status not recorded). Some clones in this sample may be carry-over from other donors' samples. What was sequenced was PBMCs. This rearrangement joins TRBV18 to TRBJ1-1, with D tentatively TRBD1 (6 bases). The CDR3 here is CASSPPTGSNTEAFF. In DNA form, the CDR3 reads TGTGCCAGCTCACCGCCCACAGGGTCGAACACTGAAGCTTTCTTT.